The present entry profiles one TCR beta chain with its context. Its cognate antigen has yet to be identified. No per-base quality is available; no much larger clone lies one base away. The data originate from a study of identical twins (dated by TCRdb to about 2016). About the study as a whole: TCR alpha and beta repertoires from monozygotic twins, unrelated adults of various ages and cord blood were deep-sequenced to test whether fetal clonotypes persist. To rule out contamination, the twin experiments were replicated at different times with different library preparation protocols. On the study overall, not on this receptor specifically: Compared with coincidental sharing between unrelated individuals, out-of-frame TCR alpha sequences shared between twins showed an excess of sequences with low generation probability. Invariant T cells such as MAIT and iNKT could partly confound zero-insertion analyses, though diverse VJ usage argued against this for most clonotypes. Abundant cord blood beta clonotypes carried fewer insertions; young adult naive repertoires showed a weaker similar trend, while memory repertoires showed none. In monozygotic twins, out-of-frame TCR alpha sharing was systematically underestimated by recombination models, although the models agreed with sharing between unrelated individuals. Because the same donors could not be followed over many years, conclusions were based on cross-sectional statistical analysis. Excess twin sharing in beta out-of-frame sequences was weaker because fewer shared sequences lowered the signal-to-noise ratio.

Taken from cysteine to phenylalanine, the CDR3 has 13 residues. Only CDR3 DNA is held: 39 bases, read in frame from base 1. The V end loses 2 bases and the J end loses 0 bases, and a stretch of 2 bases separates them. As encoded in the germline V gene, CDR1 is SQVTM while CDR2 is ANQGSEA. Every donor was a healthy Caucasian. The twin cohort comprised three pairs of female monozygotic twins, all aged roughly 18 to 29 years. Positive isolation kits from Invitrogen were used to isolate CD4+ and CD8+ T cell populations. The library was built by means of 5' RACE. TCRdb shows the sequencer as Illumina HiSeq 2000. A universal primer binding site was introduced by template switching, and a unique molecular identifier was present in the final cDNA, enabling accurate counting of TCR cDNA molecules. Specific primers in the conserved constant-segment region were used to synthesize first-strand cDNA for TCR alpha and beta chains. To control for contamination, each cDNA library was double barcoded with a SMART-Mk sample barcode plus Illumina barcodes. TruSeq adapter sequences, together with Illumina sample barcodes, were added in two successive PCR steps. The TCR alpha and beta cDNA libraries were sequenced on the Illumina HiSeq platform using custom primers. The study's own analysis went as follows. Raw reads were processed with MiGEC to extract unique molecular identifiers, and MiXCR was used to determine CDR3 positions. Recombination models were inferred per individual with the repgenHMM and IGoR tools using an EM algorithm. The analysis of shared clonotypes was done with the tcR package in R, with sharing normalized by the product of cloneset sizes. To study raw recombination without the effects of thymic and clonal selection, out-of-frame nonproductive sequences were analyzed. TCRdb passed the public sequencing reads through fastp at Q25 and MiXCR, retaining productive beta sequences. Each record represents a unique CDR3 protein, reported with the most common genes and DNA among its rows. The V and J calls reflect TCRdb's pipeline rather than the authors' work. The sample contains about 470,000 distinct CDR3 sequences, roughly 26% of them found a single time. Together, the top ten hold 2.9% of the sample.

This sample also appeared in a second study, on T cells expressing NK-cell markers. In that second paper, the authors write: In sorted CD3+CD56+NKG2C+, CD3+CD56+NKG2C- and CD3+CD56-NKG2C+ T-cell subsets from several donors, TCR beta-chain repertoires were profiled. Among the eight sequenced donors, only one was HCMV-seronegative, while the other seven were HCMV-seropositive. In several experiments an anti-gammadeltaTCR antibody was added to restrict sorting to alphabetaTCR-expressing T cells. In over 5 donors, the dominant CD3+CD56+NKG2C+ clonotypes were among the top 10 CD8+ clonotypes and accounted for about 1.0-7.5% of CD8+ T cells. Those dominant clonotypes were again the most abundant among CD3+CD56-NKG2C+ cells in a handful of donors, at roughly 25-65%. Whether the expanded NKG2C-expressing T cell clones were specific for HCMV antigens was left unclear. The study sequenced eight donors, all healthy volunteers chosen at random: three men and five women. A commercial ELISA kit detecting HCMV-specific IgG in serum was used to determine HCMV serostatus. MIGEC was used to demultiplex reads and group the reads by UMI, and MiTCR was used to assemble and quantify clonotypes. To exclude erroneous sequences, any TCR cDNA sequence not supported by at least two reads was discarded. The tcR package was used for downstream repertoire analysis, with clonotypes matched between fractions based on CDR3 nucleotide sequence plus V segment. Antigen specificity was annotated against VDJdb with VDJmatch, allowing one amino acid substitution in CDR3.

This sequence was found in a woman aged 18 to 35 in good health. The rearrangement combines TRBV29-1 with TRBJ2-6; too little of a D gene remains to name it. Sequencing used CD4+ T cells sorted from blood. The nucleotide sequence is TGCAGCGTTGAAAGCTCTGGGGCCAACGTCCTGACTTTC. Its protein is CSVESSGANVLTF.